This is a list of T cell receptor beta chains from one sample in a study of blood T cell repertoires in COVID-19. Produced via immunoSEQ multiplex PCR; TCRdb's table is partial and in-frame only. The repertoire has approximately 300,000 clones, roughly 89% of them found once; the top ten carry around 0.84%. What was sequenced was peripheral blood. Receptors were obtained from a man aged 25-45 years with acute or convalescent COVID-19. Each CDR3 is given with its conserved first and last residue.

CDR3aa | j_gene | v_gene
CASSTGDTDTQYF | TRBJ2-3 | TRBV6-5
CASSMGQGIEQYF | TRBJ2-7 | TRBV19
CAREGAGQHYNEQFF | TRBJ2-1 | TRBV2
CASSAFTGYEQYF | TRBJ2-7 | TRBV9
CASSLVNRAETQYF | TRBJ2-5 | TRBV7-9
CASSFRTSGPYNEQFF | TRBJ2-1 | TRBV3-1/TRBV3-2
CASSPGPGGSYNEQFF | TRBJ2-1 | TRBV5-1
CASSFTKRGGQETQYF | TRBJ2-5 | TRBV5-6
CASSYPEQGYYEQYF | TRBJ2-7 | TRBV7-9
CATSEGRETPKGNQPQHF | TRBJ1-5 | TRBV24-1
CASSLAGGTGQQETQYF | TRBJ2-5 | TRBV5-1
CASSENIGRRTGANVLTF | TRBJ2-6 | TRBV6-1
CASSLESRGETQYF | TRBJ2-5 | TRBV5-1
CASSLVSYNEQFF | TRBJ2-1 | TRBV5-4
CASSRGGTSEDTQYF | TRBJ2-3 | TRBV4-2
CASRYEAGGGTNEQFF | TRBJ2-1 | TRBV10-2
CASSPSPVEDTQYF | TRBJ2-3 | TRBV7-3
CASSYRLAGGVLDEQYF | TRBJ2-7 | TRBV7-2